This TCR beta chain was retrieved from a study of identical twins. TCRdb used MiXCR to reprocess the 5' RACE reads, holding one entry per CDR3 protein. The data hold some 790,000 distinct CDR3 sequences, with approximately 18% observed a single time. This CDR3 comprises 17 residues. Germline CDR1 is MNHNS and CDR2 is SASEGT. Study findings and constraints: Excess twin sharing in beta out-of-frame sequences was weaker. Memory repertoires showed no such pattern, whereas abundant cord blood beta clonotypes carried fewer insertions.

A few counts support this clonotype. Antigen specificity is unknown. One junction end disagrees with the germline gene, perhaps due to a read error. This sample also appeared in a second study, on T cells expressing NK-cell markers.

This clonotype originated in a woman between 18 and 29 years old in good health. The sequenced material came from PBMCs. This sequence joins TRBV6-1 and TRBJ2-7; D is possibly TRBD2 (5 bases). Here the CDR3 DNA reads TGTGCCAGCAGCGAAGGACTCTCTTTCTACGCCTCCTACGAGCAGTACTTC. Amino acid sequence: CASSEGLSFYASYEQYF.